The T cell receptor (beta chain) described here comes from a study of shared clonotypes between healthy human individuals (dated by TCRdb to between 2020 and 2021). About the investigation overall: A couple of women and three men aged 18 to 49 years were included in the cohort. For each donor, CD4 naive and CD4 memory were each run on three plates, CD8 naive on two plates, and CD8 memory on one plate. Each donor's leukapheresis produced roughly between roughly 0.94 and 9.5 billion PBMCs. To increase sequencing depth and limit assay-specific biases, different laboratories used diverse techniques to prepare libraries and sequence TCR repertoires. To estimate repertoire size and how much clonotypes are shared between individuals, the study performed deep sequencing of blood TCR repertoires from about five healthy adults.

TCR CDR3 regions were amplified from genomic DNA by multiplex PCR using the deep immunoSEQ assay. Extracted genomic DNA from each cell subset was spread evenly across all wells of several immunoSEQ 96-well plates, with each plate serving as a replicate. For sorted subsets, about 210 ng of genomic DNA, equivalent to 30,000 or so T cell genomes, went into each replicate PCR. Purified libraries were measured with a Qubit 3.0 fluorometer, size-checked on a Bioanalyzer 2100, and measured again with the KAPA Library Quantification kit. Every immunoSEQ 96-well plate was sequenced on a separate single-read 150-cycle Illumina NextSeq 550 flow cell. The paper's processing steps were these. The immunoSEQ output contained only junctional sequences without quality scores, so filtering could not match that applied to full-length reads. Sequences were annotated with PyIR, a Python wrapper for IgBLAST v1.9, and V/J genes and CDR3 were assigned using IMGT germline references. Reads were filtered out if the reads had weak V/J assignments (E-value above 1e-6), no CDR3, stop codons, out-of-frame junctions, or ambiguous translated residues. V3J clonotypes were defined by identical inferred V gene, J gene, and CDR3 amino acid sequence. The percentage overlap between two repertoires was calculated by dividing the number of shared unique clonotypes by the size of the smaller repertoire. Repertoire richness was assessed with RTK rarefaction, the Chao1 estimator, and Recon v2.1 estimates of unobserved clonotypes. Generation probabilities were computed with OLGA for all TCRbeta clonotypes obtained by the gDNA method from four donors. The source is immuneACCESS, and TCRdb retained only in-frame sequences with V and J called. Part of the clones is not carried over; for the studies checked, unresolved V genes explain less than half of this, and the remainder is unexplained. That table furnishes V, J and clone size, whereas the DNA furnished D and trimming. The sample contains 2.5 million or so clones, around nine tenths of them found a single time. Roughly 0.15% of the sample rests with the top ten.

Donors were healthy HIV-negative adults with no recently reported acute infections or vaccinations. All donors were Caucasian adults living in Nashville, Tennessee, USA. CD4+ T cells were enriched by magnetic negative selection, after which naive cells were positively selected on CD45RA and the negative fraction was taken as the memory subset. Blood was obtained by leukapheresis, after which PBMCs were separated by Ficoll-Histopaque density gradient centrifugation and cryopreserved in liquid nitrogen vapor phase. Purity and quantity of every magnetically sorted T cell population were checked by analytical flow cytometry. From each sorted fraction, genomic DNA was isolated and quantified by UV absorbance on a Nanodrop 2000c. This clone was seen just once. What this receptor recognizes is not known. There are no base qualities to consult, and no much larger clone falls within one base. Results the study describes overall, beyond this receptor: Sampling was restricted to blood, and TCR repertoires in tissue are likely to differ from TCR repertoires in blood. Compared with non-shared clonotypes, clonotypes shared by all four sorted-subset donors had higher generation probabilities. When four donors were compared, the shared fraction of clonotypes was about 5% for naive CD4, roughly 3.4% for naive CD8, 2.3% for memory CD4, and less than 0.45% for memory CD8. Pairwise subsampling indicated that sequencing depth was expected to affect the degree of clonotype sharing among donors. Naive subsets generally had larger estimated clonotype richness than memory subsets did. Even with the large sequencing depth, rarefaction of the sorted-subset datasets indicated that sequencing was incomplete. The genetic and exposure-history diversity represented was limited by the small number of donors.

The TCR was taken from a young man in good health. The specimen sequenced was naive CD4+ T cells sorted from blood. The cell subset or site label on this specimen signifies: CD45RA+ positively selected.

The CDR3 reads as follows: CASSLGDRVGYTF. The sequenced DNA is TGTGCCAGCAGCTTAGGGGACAGGGTGGGCTACACCTTC. The chain is assembled from TRBV7-9 and TRBJ1-2; TRBD1 agrees with 9 junctional bases. The CDR3, cysteine through phenylalanine, is 13 amino acids long. The CDR3 DNA has 39 bases and is translated from base 1. The germline V gene (reference sequence) provides CDR1 SEHNR and CDR2 FQNEAQ. V is trimmed back by 1 base and J by 8 bases, and the junction contains 2 bases that no gene match accounts for.